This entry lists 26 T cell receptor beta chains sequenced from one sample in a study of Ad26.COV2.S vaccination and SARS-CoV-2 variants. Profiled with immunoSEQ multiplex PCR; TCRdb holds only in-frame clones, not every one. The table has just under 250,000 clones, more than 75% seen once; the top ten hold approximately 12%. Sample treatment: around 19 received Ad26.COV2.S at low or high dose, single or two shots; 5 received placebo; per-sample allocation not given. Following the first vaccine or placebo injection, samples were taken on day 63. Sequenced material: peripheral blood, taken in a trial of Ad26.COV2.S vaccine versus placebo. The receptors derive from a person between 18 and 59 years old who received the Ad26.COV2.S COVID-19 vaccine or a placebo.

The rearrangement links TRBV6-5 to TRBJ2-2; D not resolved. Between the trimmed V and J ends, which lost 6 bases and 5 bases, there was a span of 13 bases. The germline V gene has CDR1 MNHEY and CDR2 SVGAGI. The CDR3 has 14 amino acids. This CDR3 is CASRGSAGTGELFF. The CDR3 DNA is TGTGCCAGCAGGGGAAGTGCCGGGACCGGGGAGCTGTTTTTT.

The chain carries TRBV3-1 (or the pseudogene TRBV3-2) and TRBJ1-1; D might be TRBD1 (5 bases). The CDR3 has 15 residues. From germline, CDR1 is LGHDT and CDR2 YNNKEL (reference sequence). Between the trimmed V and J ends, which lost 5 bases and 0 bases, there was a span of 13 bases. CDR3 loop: CASSAAAGVNTEAFF. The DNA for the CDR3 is TGTGCCAGCAGCGCCGCAGCGGGGGTGAACACTGAAGCTTTCTTT.

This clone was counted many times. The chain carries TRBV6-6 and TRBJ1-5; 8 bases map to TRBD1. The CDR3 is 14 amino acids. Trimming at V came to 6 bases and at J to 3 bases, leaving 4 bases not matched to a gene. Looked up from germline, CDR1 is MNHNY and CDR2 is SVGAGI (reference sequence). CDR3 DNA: TGTGCCAGCAGCGACAGGGGCCCCAATCAGCCCCAGCATTTT. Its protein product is CASSDRGPNQPQHF.

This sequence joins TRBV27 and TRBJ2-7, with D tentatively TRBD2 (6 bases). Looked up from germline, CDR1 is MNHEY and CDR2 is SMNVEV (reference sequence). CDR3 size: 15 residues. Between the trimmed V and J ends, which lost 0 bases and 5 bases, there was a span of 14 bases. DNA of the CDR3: TGTGCCAGCAGTTTATCGAGACTAGGTCGCCACGAGCAGTACTTC. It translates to CASSLSRLGRHEQYF.

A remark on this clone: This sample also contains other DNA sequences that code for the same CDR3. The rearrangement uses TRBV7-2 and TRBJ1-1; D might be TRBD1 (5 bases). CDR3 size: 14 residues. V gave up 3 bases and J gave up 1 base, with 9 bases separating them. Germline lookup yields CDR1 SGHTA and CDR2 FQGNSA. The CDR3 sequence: CASSLGGGNTEAFF. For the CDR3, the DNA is TGTGCCAGCAGCTTGGGTGGGGGGAACACTGAAGCTTTCTTT.

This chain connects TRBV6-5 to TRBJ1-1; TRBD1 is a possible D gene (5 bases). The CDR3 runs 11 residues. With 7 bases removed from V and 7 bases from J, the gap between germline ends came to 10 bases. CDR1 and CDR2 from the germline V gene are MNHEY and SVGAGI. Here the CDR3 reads CASKGPGEAFF. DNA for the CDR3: TGTGCCAGCAAGGGGCCCGGTGAAGCTTTCTTT.

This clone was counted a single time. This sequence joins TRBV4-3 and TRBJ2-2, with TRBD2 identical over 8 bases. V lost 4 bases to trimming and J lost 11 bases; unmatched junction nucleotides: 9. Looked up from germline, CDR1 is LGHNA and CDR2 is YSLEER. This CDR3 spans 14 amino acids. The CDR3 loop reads CASSPGTSESELFF. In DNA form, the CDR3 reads TGCGCCAGCAGCCCTGGGACTAGTGAGTCTGAGCTGTTTTTT.

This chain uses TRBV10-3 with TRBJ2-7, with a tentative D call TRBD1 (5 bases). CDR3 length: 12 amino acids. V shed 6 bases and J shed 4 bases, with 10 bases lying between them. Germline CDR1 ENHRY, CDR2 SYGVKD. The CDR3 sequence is CAIRATEYEQYF. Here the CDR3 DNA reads TGTGCCATCAGAGCGACAGAATACGAGCAGTACTTC.

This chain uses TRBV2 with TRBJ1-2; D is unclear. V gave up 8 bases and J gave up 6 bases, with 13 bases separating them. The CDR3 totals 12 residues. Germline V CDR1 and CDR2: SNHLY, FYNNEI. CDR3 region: CASAGRVNGYTF. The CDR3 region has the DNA TGTGCCAGCGCTGGCCGGGTTAATGGCTACACCTTC.

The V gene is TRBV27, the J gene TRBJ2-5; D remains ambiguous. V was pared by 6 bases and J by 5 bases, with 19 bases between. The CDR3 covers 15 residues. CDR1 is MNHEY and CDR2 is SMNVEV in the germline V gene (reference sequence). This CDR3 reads CASRVARRSRETQYF. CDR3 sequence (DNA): TGTGCCAGCAGGGTTGCTCGCCGATCTCGGGAGACCCAGTACTTC.

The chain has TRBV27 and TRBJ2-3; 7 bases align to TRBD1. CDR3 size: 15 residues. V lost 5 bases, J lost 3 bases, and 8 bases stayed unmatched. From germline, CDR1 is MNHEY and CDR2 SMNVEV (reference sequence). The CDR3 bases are TGTGCCAGCAGTAGCAAATCACAGGGGACAGATACGCAGTATTTT. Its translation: CASSSKSQGTDTQYF.

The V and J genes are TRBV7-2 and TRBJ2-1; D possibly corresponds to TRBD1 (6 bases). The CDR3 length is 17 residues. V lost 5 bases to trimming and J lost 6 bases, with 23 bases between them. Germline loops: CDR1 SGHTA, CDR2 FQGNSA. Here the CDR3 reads CASSPRRTEPTFNEQFF. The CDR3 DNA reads TGTGCCAGCAGCCCACGCCGGACAGAGCCCACATTCAATGAGCAGTTCTTC.

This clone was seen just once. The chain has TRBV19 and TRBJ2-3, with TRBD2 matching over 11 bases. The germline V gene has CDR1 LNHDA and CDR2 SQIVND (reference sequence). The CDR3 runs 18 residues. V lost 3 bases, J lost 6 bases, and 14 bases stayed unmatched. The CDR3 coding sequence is TGTGCCAGTAGTATCGCGGGTCGACTAGCGGGAAGTAAGGATACGCAGTATTTT. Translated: CASSIAGRLAGSKDTQYF.

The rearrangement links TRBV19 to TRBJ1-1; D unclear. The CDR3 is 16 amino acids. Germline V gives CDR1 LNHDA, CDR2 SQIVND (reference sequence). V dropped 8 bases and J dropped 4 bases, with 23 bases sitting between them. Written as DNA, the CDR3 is TGTGCCAGTGACCCCGAGGGATCAAGGAGAGGCACTGAAGCTTTCTTT. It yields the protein CASDPEGSRRGTEAFF.

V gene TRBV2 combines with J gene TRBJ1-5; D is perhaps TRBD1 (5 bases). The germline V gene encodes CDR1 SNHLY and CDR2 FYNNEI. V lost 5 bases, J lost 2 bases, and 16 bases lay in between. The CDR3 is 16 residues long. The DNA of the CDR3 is TGTGCCAGCAGTTCCGGGGCCCCCCTGGGCAATCAGCCCCAGCATTTT. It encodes CASSSGAPLGNQPQHF.

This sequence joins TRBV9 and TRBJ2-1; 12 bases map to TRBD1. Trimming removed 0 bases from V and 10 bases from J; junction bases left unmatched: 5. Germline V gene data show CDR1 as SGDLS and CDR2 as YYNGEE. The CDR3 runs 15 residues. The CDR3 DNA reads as TGTGCCAGCAGCGTAGGGGGACAGGGGGCACAAGAGCAGTTCTTC. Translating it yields CASSVGGQGAQEQFF.

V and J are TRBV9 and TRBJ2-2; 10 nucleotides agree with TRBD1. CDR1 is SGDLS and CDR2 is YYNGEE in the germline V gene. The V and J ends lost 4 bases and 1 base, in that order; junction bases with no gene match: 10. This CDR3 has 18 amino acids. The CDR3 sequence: CASSFGQGGPLNTGELFF. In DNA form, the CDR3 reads TGTGCCAGCAGCTTCGGACAGGGGGGGCCTCTGAACACCGGGGAGCTGTTTTTT.

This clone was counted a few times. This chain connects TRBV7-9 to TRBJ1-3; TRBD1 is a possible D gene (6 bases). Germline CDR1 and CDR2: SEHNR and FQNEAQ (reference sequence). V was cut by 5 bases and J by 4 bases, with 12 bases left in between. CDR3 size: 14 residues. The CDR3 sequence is CASSLPGQGNTIYF. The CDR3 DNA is TGTGCCAGCAGCCTACCGGGACAAGGAAACACCATATATTTT.

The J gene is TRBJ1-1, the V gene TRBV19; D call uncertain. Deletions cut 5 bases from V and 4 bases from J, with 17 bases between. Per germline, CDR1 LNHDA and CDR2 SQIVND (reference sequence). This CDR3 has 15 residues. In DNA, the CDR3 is TGTGCCAGTAGTCCCGATCAGCCGGGAAGCACTGAAGCTTTCTTT. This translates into CASSPDQPGSTEAFF.

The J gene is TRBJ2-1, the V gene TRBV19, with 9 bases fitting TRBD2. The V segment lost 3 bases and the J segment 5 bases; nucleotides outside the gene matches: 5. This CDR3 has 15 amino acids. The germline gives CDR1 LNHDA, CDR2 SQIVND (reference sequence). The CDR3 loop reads CASSIGGRADNEQFF. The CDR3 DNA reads TGTGCCAGTAGTATTGGCGGGAGGGCCGACAATGAGCAGTTCTTC.

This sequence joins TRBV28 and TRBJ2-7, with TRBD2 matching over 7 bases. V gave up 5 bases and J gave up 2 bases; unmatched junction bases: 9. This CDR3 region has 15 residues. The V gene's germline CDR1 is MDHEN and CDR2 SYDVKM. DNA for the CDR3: TGTGCCAGCAGTCCCCCCCCGGGGGGTCCCTACGAGCAGTACTTC. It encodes CASSPPPGGPYEQYF.

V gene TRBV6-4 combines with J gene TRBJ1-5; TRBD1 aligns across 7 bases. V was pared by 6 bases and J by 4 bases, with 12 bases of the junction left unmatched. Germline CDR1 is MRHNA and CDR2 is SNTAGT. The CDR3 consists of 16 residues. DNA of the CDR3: TGTGCCAGCAGGTGGGAGACGAGGGGGCTGAATCAGCCCCAGCATTTT. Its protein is CASRWETRGLNQPQHF.

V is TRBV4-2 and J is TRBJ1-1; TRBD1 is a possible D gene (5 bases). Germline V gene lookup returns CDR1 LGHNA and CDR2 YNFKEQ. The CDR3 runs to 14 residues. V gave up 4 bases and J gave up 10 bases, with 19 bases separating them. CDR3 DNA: TGTGCCAGCAGCCGCTCTAATGGGGGGTTAGGAGCTTTCTTT. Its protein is CASSRSNGGLGAFF.

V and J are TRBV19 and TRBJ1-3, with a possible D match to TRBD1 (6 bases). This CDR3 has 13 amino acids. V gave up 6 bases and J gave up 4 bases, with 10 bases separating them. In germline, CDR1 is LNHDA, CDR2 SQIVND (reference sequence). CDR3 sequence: CASSVGQGNTIYF. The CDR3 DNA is TGTGCCAGTAGCGTCGGACAGGGAAACACCATATATTTT.

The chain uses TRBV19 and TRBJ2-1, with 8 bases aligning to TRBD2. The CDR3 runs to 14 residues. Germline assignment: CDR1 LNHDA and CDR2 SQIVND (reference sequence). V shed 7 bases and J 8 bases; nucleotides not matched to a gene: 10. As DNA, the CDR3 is TGTGCCAGTAAACGTCGGGGGGGAATCGATGAGCAGTTCTTC. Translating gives CASKRRGGIDEQFF. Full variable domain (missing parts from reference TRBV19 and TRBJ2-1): DGGITQSPKYLFRKEGQNVTLSCEQNLNHDAMYWYRQDPGQGLRLIYYSQIVNDFQKGDIAEGYSVSREKKESFPLTVTSAQKNPTAFYLCASKRRGGIDEQFFGPGTRLTVL.

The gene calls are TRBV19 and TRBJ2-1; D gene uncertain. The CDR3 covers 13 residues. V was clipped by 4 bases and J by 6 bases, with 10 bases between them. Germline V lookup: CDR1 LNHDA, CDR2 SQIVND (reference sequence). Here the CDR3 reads CASSTGSGNEQFF. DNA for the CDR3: TGTGCCAGTAGTACCGGGTCAGGCAATGAGCAGTTCTTC.